Listed here are 25 T cell receptor beta chains from one sample, sequenced in a study of T cell repertoires in cytomegalovirus infection. MiXCR, run by TCRdb on the reads, gives a single entry per CDR3 protein. The table includes some 150,000 distinct CDR3 sequences, under 8.5% detected once. Material: PBMCs. Every receptor here comes from a human donor in good health (CMV status not recorded). Some clones in this sample may be carry-over from other donors' samples.

The V and J genes are TRBV28 and TRBJ1-5, with D unclear. Germline V gene data show CDR1 as MDHEN and CDR2 as SYDVKM. V was cut by 2 bases and J by 2 bases, with 16 bases left in between. This CDR3 spans 17 amino acids. The CDR3 reads CASSLTDRRGGNQPQHF. The CDR3 nucleotides read TGTGCCAGCAGTTTAACCGACCGCCGGGGTGGCAATCAGCCCCAGCATTTT. Variable domain in full (rest from reference TRBV28 and TRBJ1-5): DVKVTQSSRYLVKRTGEKVFLECVQDMDHENMFWYRQDPGLGLRLIYFSYDVKMKEKGDIPEGYSVSREKKERFSLILESASTNQTSMYLCASSLTDRRGGNQPQHFGDGTRLSIL.

This clonotype was counted ten times or more. This chain connects TRBV7-2 to TRBJ2-2; no firm D call. CDR1 SGHTA and CDR2 FQGNSA come from the germline V gene. Trimming shortened V by 1 base and J by 6 bases, and 9 bases separated the two germline ends. This CDR3 has 14 amino acids. The CDR3 reads CASSLVLDAGELFF. As DNA, the CDR3 is TGTGCCAGCAGCTTAGTGTTGGACGCCGGGGAGCTGTTTTTT.

This clonotype was observed at least ten times. This rearrangement joins TRBV7-2 to TRBJ1-1; D ambiguous. The V end lost 2 bases, the J end lost 4 bases, and 11 bases lay between the germline ends. CDR1 is SGHTA and CDR2 is FQGNSA in the germline V gene. This CDR3 comprises 14 residues. DNA of the CDR3: TGTGCCAGCAGCTTACGAGTGTCTCTCACTGAAGCTTTCTTT. Its protein product is CASSLRVSLTEAFF.

This clonotype occurred a few times. The V call is TRBV5-1, the J call TRBJ2-2; perhaps TRBD2 as D (6 bases). Looked up from germline, CDR1 is SGHRS and CDR2 is YFSETQ. Trimming pared 6 bases from V and 1 base from J, leaving 13 bases between. This CDR3 is built from 15 residues. The CDR3 DNA is TGCGCCAGCAACCGGGCGGGAATGAACACCGGGGAGCTGTTTTTT. The encoded protein is CASNRAGMNTGELFF.

Ten or more counts support this clonotype. The chain couples TRBV7-2 to TRBJ1-5, with D possibly being TRBD1 (5 bases). This CDR3 region has 15 residues. With 5 bases removed from V and 6 bases from J, the gap between germline ends came to 17 bases. The V gene's germline CDR1 is SGHTA and CDR2 FQGNSA. The CDR3 here is CASSLRTAGGQPQHF. The CDR3 DNA reads TGTGCCAGCAGCCTGAGGACCGCGGGGGGTCAGCCCCAGCATTTT. Using reference TRBV7-2 and TRBJ1-5 for the parts outside the CDR3, the full variable domain is GAGVSQSPSNKVTEKGKDVELRCDPISGHTALYWYRQSLGQGLEFLIYFQGNSAPDKSGLPSDRFSAERTGGSVSTLTIQRTQQEDSAVYLCASSLRTAGGQPQHFGDGTRLSIL.

The J gene is TRBJ2-7, the V gene TRBV5-4; a weak D match, TRBD1 (5 bases). Germline CDR1 is SGHNT and CDR2 is YYREEE (reference sequence). V shed 4 bases and J shed 0 bases, with 17 bases lying between them. This CDR3 comprises 16 residues. The CDR3 region is CASSPNRVGASYEQYF. The CDR3 nucleotides are TGTGCCAGCAGCCCAAACCGGGTAGGGGCCTCCTACGAGCAGTACTTC.

The table lists this clonotype with many counts. CDR3 bases: TGTGCTAGTGGTTTGGGACAGATGAACACTGAAGCTTTCTTT. Translating gives CASGLGQMNTEAFF. The gene calls are TRBV12-5 and TRBJ1-1, with D maybe TRBD1 (5 bases). This CDR3 region has 14 residues. Trimming shortened V by 1 base and J by 0 bases, and 6 bases separated the two germline ends. Looked up from germline, CDR1 is LGHNT and CDR2 is FRNRAP.

With regard to this clonotype: An end of the junction differs from the germline gene, which may be a read error. V is TRBV4-1 and J is TRBJ2-1, with TRBD2 matching 11 bases. This CDR3 spans 17 amino acids. Germline V gene sequence: CDR1 MGHRA, CDR2 YSYEKL. CDR3 bases: TGTGCCAGCAGCCAAGTGGCCCTAGCGGGGGGACACAATGAGCAGTTCTTC. Amino acid sequence: CASSQVALAGGHNEQFF.

This clonotype was recorded many times. This chain joins TRBV20-1 and TRBJ1-2; D remains unclear. The germline V and J ends were trimmed by 3 bases and 1 base, with 12 bases remaining between them. Germline V gene sequence: CDR1 DFQATT, CDR2 SNEGSKA (reference sequence). The CDR3 runs to 14 residues. DNA of the CDR3: TGCAGTGCTAGTAAGGGATCTAGTAACTATGGCTACACCTTC. It translates to CSASKGSSNYGYTF.

Comments on this clonotype: A much larger clone sits a single nucleotide away, making a read error possible. This rearrangement joins TRBV6-2 or TRBV6-3 to TRBJ2-7; D remains ambiguous. In germline, CDR1 is MNHEY, CDR2 SVGEGT. This CDR3 spans 15 amino acids. V lost 11 bases and J lost 1, with 21 bases in between. The CDR3 spells CAVAVDRVRSYEQYF. CDR3 DNA sequence: TGTGCCGTAGCCGTGGACCGGGTCAGGTCCTACGAGCAGTACTTC.

Details on this clonotype: This may come from a read error, since a much larger clone is one base off. The chain combines TRBV6-2 or TRBV6-3 with TRBJ2-5; 7 bases align to TRBD1. Germline loops: CDR1 MNHEY, CDR2 SVGEGT. The CDR3 covers 13 residues. CDR3 DNA: TGTGCCAGCAGTTACGACAGGGAAGAGACCCACTACTTC. As protein: CASSYDREETHYF.

V and J are TRBV10-3 and TRBJ1-2, with a possible D match to TRBD1 (5 bases). The germline V and J ends were trimmed by 3 bases and 4 bases, with 9 bases remaining between them. The CDR3 spans 13 residues. CDR1 and CDR2 (germline): ENHRY, SYGVKD. CDR3 bases: TGTGCCATCAGTGAAAGACAGTCCTATGGCTACACCTTC. This encodes CAISERQSYGYTF.

This clonotype was detected many times. The chain links TRBV6-6 to TRBJ2-7, with D maybe TRBD1 (6 bases). The germline CDR1 and CDR2 sequences are MNHNY and SVGAGI (reference sequence). The CDR3 sequence is 14 residues long. Trimming took off 10 bases at V and 2 bases at J, with 18 bases between the two ends. CDR3 bases: TGTGCCACGTCTAGTGTGGGGGCCGCCTACGAGCAGTACTTC. Residues: CATSSVGAAYEQYF.

At least ten counts were recorded for this clonotype. The V call is TRBV7-2, the J call TRBJ2-2, with 10 bases fitting TRBD2. This CDR3 spans 16 amino acids. Germline CDR1 reads SGHTA; CDR2 reads FQGNSA. Trimming at V came to 2 bases and at J to 13 bases, leaving 13 bases not matched to a gene. The CDR3 here is CASSLSAGGFVGALFF. In DNA, the CDR3 is TGTGCCAGCAGCTTATCAGCGGGGGGGTTCGTGGGAGCGCTGTTTTTT.

Ten or more counts support this clonotype. This chain joins TRBV19 and TRBJ2-1; D remains unclear. The CDR3 length is 13 residues. CDR1 LNHDA and CDR2 SQIVND come from the germline V gene (reference sequence). V was cut by 5 bases and J by 6 bases, with 11 bases left in between. As DNA, the CDR3 is TGTGCCAGTAGTGCAAAAGTCCCCAATGAGCAGTTCTTC. It yields the protein CASSAKVPNEQFF.

The rearrangement joins TRBV12-3 or TRBV12-4 to TRBJ2-1, with 8 bases lining up with TRBD1. The CDR3 is 16 residues long. V dropped 4 bases and J dropped 3; count of bases not matched to a gene: 8. CDR3 sequence reads: CASSSIGTGDYNEQFF. CDR3 DNA sequence: TGTGCCAGCAGTTCAATCGGGACAGGCGACTACAATGAGCAGTTCTTC.

As for this clonotype: A much larger clone is a single base away; this may be a read error. The chain recombines TRBV5-1 with TRBJ1-2, with D unresolved. The V gene's germline CDR1 is SGHRS and CDR2 YFSETQ. CDR3 size: 14 residues. V lost 4 bases, J lost 4 bases, and 14 bases lay in between. The CDR3 reads CASSLEDVGYGYTF. The CDR3 DNA is TGCGCCAGCAGCCTTGAAGACGTCGGCTATGGCTACACCTTC.

This clonotype was detected ten times or more. The J gene is TRBJ2-2, the V gene TRBV7-9, with D hard to call. The CDR3 has 18 residues. V gave up 0 bases and J gave up 1 base, with 15 bases separating them. Germline lookup yields CDR1 SEHNR and CDR2 FQNEAQ (reference sequence). Here the CDR3 reads CASSLAELQRLNTGELFF. Here the CDR3 DNA reads TGTGCCAGCAGCTTAGCTGAACTACAGAGATTGAACACCGGGGAGCTGTTTTTT.

The sample holds many counts of this clonotype. J is TRBJ1-5 and V is TRBV28; D remains ambiguous. The CDR3 consists of 14 residues. The germline V gene encodes CDR1 MDHEN and CDR2 SYDVKM. V lost 3 bases, J lost 1 base, and 7 bases lay in between. The CDR3 coding sequence is TGTGCCAGCAGTTTCTGGGGAAGCAATCAGCCCCAGCATTTT. Protein: CASSFWGSNQPQHF.

This clonotype was detected ten times or more. The chain uses TRBV7-2 and TRBJ2-7; 11 nucleotides agree with TRBD1. Germline V gene sequence: CDR1 SGHTA, CDR2 FQGNSA. The CDR3 has 15 residues. The V segment lost 3 bases and the J segment 3 bases; nucleotides outside the gene matches: 4. CDR3 loop: CASSFRTGGDYEQYF. CDR3 coding DNA: TGTGCCAGCAGCTTTCGGACAGGGGGCGACTACGAGCAGTACTTC.

At least ten counts were recorded for this clonotype. The rearrangement links TRBV6-1 to TRBJ2-7; 11 bases agree with TRBD2. The germline V gene has CDR1 MNHNS and CDR2 SASEGT. The V and J ends lost 4 bases and 6 bases, in that order; junction bases with no gene match: 14. CDR3 length: 17 residues. The CDR3 nucleotides read TGTGCCAGCAGTGCTCACGGCTTAGCGGGGGGGCCGACCGAGCAGTACTTC. Encoded protein: CASSAHGLAGGPTEQYF.

The chain combines TRBV10-3 with TRBJ1-2; TRBD1 agrees at 11 bases. CDR3 length equals 17 residues. Germline CDR1 reads ENHRY; CDR2 reads SYGVKD. With 5 bases clipped from V and 3 bases from J, the junction kept 11 bases outside the gene matches. The CDR3 DNA reads TGTGCCATCAGTCCCTGGACAGGGGGCAGGGTTGACTATGGCTACACCTTC. This codes for CAISPWTGGRVDYGYTF.

This clonotype was recorded a few times. This rearrangement joins TRBV6-2 or TRBV6-3 to TRBJ1-1; D may be TRBD1 (5 bases). The CDR3 is 15 residues long. The V gene lost 4 bases and the J gene lost 2 bases, with 14 bases spanning the gap. Germline loops: CDR1 MNHEY, CDR2 SVGEGT. The CDR3 DNA is TGTGCCAGCAGTTTCGGGGCGGCGGAAAACACTGAAGCTTTCTTT. Its translation: CASSFGAAENTEAFF.

Of note for this clonotype: One base away lies a much larger clone, so this may be a sequencing read error. The chain uses TRBV20-1 and TRBJ2-7, with D perhaps TRBD1 or TRBD2 (6 bases each). The CDR3 sequence is 13 residues long. Per the germline V gene, CDR1 is DFQATT and CDR2 is SNEGSKA (reference sequence). CDR3 residues: CSAKGGISYEPYF. The DNA of the CDR3 is TGCAGTGCTAAGGGGGGCATCTCCTACGAGCCGTACTTC.

In its sample, this clonotype was seen many times. This chain connects TRBV10-3 to TRBJ1-6; 7 bases are a match to TRBD1. The V gene end was trimmed by 11 bases and the J gene end by 5 bases; junction bases not matched to a gene: 9. In germline, CDR1 is ENHRY, CDR2 SYGVKD. The length of the CDR3 is 14 residues. The DNA of the CDR3 is TGTGCCGTCTCAGGGGACAGCAATAATTCACCCCTCCACTTT. Translating gives CAVSGDSNNSPLHF.